This entry is about one T cell receptor beta chain. Its antigen remains unidentified. These data come from a study of tumor and adjacent non-tumor tissue in lung cancer. Findings and caveats of the study: Top 100 clones took a larger repertoire share in normal lung. Tumor tissue had significantly higher TCR diversity than normal lung.

TCRbeta libraries were built with three rounds of nested PCR, modified from ARM-PCR. TCRdb passed the multiplex PCR reads through MiXCR, listing each CDR3 protein once. Here the sample spans 90,000 to 100,000 distinct CDR3 sequences, 75% to 85% being singletons. V shed 5 bases and J shed 5 bases, with 15 bases lying between them. CDR3 length: 14 amino acids. CDR1 and CDR2 from the germline V gene are MNHEY and SVGEGT. RNA was extracted from bulk tissue without any cell sorting. More than 3 cm separated this lung sample from the edge of the tumor. Chemotherapy-naive patients with new lung cancer underwent thoracic surgery in China, August–November 2014.

Sequences were obtained from distant non-tumor lung tissue. The TCR comes from a man in his 60s with small cell lung cancer. The chain carries TRBV6-2 or TRBV6-3 and TRBJ2-5; maybe TRBD2 (6 bases). The CDR3 nucleotides read TGTGCCAGCAGTACCCGGGACTCGATGGAGACCCAGTACTTC. Amino acids: CASSTRDSMETQYF.